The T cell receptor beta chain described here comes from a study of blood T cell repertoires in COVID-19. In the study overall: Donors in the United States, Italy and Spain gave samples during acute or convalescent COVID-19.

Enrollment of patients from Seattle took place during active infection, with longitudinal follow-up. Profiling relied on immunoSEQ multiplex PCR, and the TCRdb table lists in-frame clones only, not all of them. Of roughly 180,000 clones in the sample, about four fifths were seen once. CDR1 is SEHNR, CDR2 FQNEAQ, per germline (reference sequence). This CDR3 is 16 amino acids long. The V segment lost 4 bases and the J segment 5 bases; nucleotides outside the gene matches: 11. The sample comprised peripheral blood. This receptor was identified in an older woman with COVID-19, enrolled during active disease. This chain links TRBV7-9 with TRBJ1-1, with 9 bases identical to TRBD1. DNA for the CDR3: TGTGCCAGCAGCTCTACCCGGGACAGGGTTGGTACTGAAGCTTTCTTT. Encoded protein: CASSSTRDRVGTEAFF.